Below are 2 T cell receptor beta chains sequenced from a single sample in a study of T cells expressing NK-cell markers. From the 5' RACE reads, TCRdb lists one entry per CDR3 protein and no DNA. The sample has 200,000 to 300,000 distinct CDR3 sequences. Material: blood T cells: a sorted CD56 or NKG2C T cell subset, CD4+ or CD8+ T cells, or bulk PBMC T cells (not recorded which). The receptors stem from a woman aged 18 to 75 in good health.

V and J are TRBV7-3 and TRBJ2-5; TCRdb calls TRBD2, which cannot be checked without DNA. Germline lookup yields CDR1 SGHTA and CDR2 FQGTGA. The CDR3 loop spans 16 amino acids. This CDR3 reads CASSLAVAGGWETQYF.

The V call is TRBV20-1, the J call TRBJ1-1; the D call from TCRdb, TRBD1, cannot be confirmed without DNA. CDR3 size: 16 residues. Germline V gene lookup returns CDR1 DFQATT and CDR2 SNEGSKA (reference sequence). CDR3 residues: CSARDWGRGENTEAFF.